These 27 T cell receptor beta chains share one sample of origin, sequenced in a study of T cells after yellow fever vaccination. One entry per CDR3 protein, called by TCRdb with MiXCR from the 5' RACE reads. Altogether hundreds of thousands of distinct CDR3 sequences are present, 13% being singletons, with the ten largest covering roughly an eighth. The sequencing here drew on PBMCs, taken on the day of the yellow fever booster vaccination. These receptors were taken from a man aged 25 to 40 who received the YFV17D yellow fever vaccine.

This clonotype was seen more than once but under ten times. The rearrangement links TRBV5-4 to TRBJ2-7, with D unresolved. The CDR3 spans 15 residues. The germline V gene encodes CDR1 SGHNT and CDR2 YYREEE (reference sequence). V shed 4 bases and J shed 2 bases, with 16 bases lying between them. CDR3 nucleotide sequence: TGTGCCAGCAGCCTGAAGACCGGGCCAACCTACGAGCAGTACTTC. Protein: CASSLKTGPTYEQYF. The variable domain in full, with the rest retrieved from reference TRBV5-4 and TRBJ2-7, is ETGVTQSPTHLIKTRGQQVTLRCSSQSGHNTVSWYQQALGQGPQFIFQYYREEENGRGNFPPRFSGLQFPNYSSELNVNALELDDSALYLCASSLKTGPTYEQYFGPGTRLTVT.

To note about this clonotype: This sequence may be a read error, since a much larger clone differs from it by one base. The CDR3: CASSDTGKNYEQYF. In DNA form, the CDR3 reads TGTGCCAGCAGCGACACCGGGAAAAACTACGAGCAGTACTTC. The V gene is TRBV14, the J gene TRBJ2-7, with a tentative D call TRBD2 (5 bases). Germline loops: CDR1 SGHDN, CDR2 FVKESK. This CDR3 comprises 14 residues. V was pared by 5 bases and J by 3 bases, with 14 bases between.

This clonotype was detected many times. The chain has TRBV6-1 and TRBJ2-2; TRBD1 aligns across 9 bases. Germline V gene sequence: CDR1 MNHNS, CDR2 SASEGT. V shed 5 bases and J 4 bases; nucleotides not matched to a gene: 8. This CDR3 has 16 amino acids. This CDR3 is CASSRNRGRSTGELFF. In DNA form, the CDR3 reads TGTGCCAGCAGTCGCAACAGGGGGCGAAGCACCGGGGAGCTGTTTTTT.

This clonotype was detected many times. The V call is TRBV24-1, the J call TRBJ2-1; 8 nucleotides line up with TRBD2. V trimming: 5 bases; J trimming: 9 bases; junction bases outside the gene matches: 5. This CDR3 is 13 amino acids long. Germline V gene sequence: CDR1 KGHDR, CDR2 SFDVKD. The CDR3, as DNA: TGTGCCACCAGTGCGGGAGGGTTGGTTGAGCAGTTCTTC. This encodes CATSAGGLVEQFF.

This clonotype was counted a few times. The chain uses TRBV7-9 and TRBJ1-4; D is ambiguous. V lost 1 base and J 0 bases, leaving 12 bases between the germline ends. The CDR3 consists of 17 residues. Germline values: CDR1 SEHNR, CDR2 FQNEAQ (reference sequence). CDR3 DNA: TGTGCCAGCAGCTTAGACGGATACGGAACAACTAATGAAAAACTGTTTTTT. Amino acids: CASSLDGYGTTNEKLFF.

The chain couples TRBV3-1 to TRBJ2-6; D ambiguous. V was trimmed by 4 bases and J by 0 bases, leaving 4 bases between them. Germline CDR1 LGHDT, CDR2 YNNKEL (reference sequence). This CDR3 region has 14 residues. The CDR3 sequence is CASSRDSGANVLTF. As DNA, the CDR3 is TGTGCCAGCAGCCGTGACTCTGGGGCCAACGTCCTGACTTTC.

This sequence joins TRBV19 and TRBJ2-2; D not certain. Trimming took off 5 bases at V and 1 base at J, with 8 bases between the two ends. Germline lookup yields CDR1 LNHDA and CDR2 SQIVND (reference sequence). The CDR3 runs 14 residues. The CDR3 loop reads CASSRAGNTGELFF. In nucleotides, the CDR3 is TGTGCCAGTAGTCGGGCAGGGAACACCGGGGAGCTGTTTTTT.

V and J are TRBV11-2 and TRBJ1-1; D unresolved. CDR3 size: 12 residues. V was clipped by 5 bases and J by 4 bases, with 8 bases between them. The germline V gene encodes CDR1 SGHAT and CDR2 FQNNGV. CDR3 in amino acids: CASSVQSTEAFF. CDR3 nucleotide sequence: TGTGCCAGCAGCGTACAGAGCACTGAAGCTTTCTTT. Drawing the rest from reference TRBV11-2 and TRBJ1-1, the complete variable domain is EAGVAQSPRYKIIEKRQSVAFWCNPISGHATLYWYQQILGQGPKLLIQFQNNGVVDDSQLPKDRFSAERLKGVDSTLKIQPAKLEDSAVYLCASSVQSTEAFFGQGTRLTVV.

This chain connects TRBV6-1 to TRBJ2-3; 11 nucleotides match TRBD2. The CDR3 has 19 residues. The germline V gene encodes CDR1 MNHNS and CDR2 SASEGT. The trim removed 7 bases at V and 3 bases at J, leaving 18 bases unmatched. The DNA of the CDR3 is TGTGCCAGCACCCCGGGCGTAGCGGGAGGGCCTGGAGGGACAGATACGCAGTATTTT. Residues: CASTPGVAGGPGGTDTQYF.

This clonotype was picked up many times. The chain links TRBV18 to TRBJ2-7; D is unresolved. This CDR3 has 13 residues. Deletions cut 5 bases from V and 3 bases from J, with 11 bases between. From germline, CDR1 is KGHSH and CDR2 LQKENI. CDR3 nucleotide sequence: TGTGCCAGCTCATCCCAGGAGAGCTACGAGCAGTACTTC. Translated: CASSSQESYEQYF.

V gene TRBV6-1 combines with J gene TRBJ2-5; 9 positions match TRBD2. Germline V lookup: CDR1 MNHNS, CDR2 SASEGT. The CDR3 runs to 15 residues. The CDR3 sequence is CGGTGSSGNQETQYF. CDR3 coding DNA: TGTGGCGGGACCGGGTCTAGCGGGAACCAAGAGACCCAGTACTTC.

This chain links TRBV3-1 with TRBJ1-3, with D unclear. This CDR3 has 15 residues. Trimming stripped 3 bases from V and 0 bases from J, with 9 bases between. Germline assignment: CDR1 LGHDT and CDR2 YNNKEL (reference sequence). The CDR3 region has the DNA TGTGCCAGCAGCCAGATACAGAACTCTGGAAACACCATATATTTT. Translated: CASSQIQNSGNTIYF.

V is TRBV12-3 or TRBV12-4 and J is TRBJ1-6; TRBD1 might be the D (5 bases). V shed 4 bases and J shed 3 bases, with 10 bases lying between them. The CDR3 is made up of 15 amino acids. The CDR3 reads CASSSGGFYNSPLHF. The CDR3 DNA follows: TGTGCCAGCAGTTCCGGGGGTTTCTATAATTCACCCCTCCACTTT.

The table lists this clonotype with a few counts. The V and J genes are TRBV28 and TRBJ2-7, with D possibly TRBD2 on 7 matching bases. CDR3 length equals 15 residues. The germline V gene encodes CDR1 MDHEN and CDR2 SYDVKM. Trimming left V 1 base short and J 4 bases short, with 14 bases between. In DNA, the CDR3 is TGTGCCAGCAGTTTATCGGGGGGCTGGGGTTACGAGCAGTACTTC. It yields the protein CASSLSGGWGYEQYF.

This clonotype appeared a few times. The chain links TRBV7-9 to TRBJ2-7; 7 nucleotides match TRBD1. The V segment lost 2 bases and the J segment 4 bases; nucleotides outside the gene matches: 8. The CDR3 totals 15 residues. Per germline, CDR1 SEHNR and CDR2 FQNEAQ (reference sequence). The CDR3 is CASSLISGGAYEQYF. The DNA of the CDR3 is TGTGCCAGCAGCTTAATCTCAGGGGGTGCGTACGAGCAGTACTTC.

This clonotype appeared a few times. This chain links TRBV30 with TRBJ2-5; 8 bases match TRBD2. Per the germline V gene, CDR1 is GTSNPN and CDR2 is SVGIG (reference sequence). The CDR3 spans 13 residues. Germline trimming cut 2 bases from V and 6 bases from J; bases unmatched to any gene: 5. The CDR3 nucleotides are TGTGCCTGGAGTAAAGCGGGAGCGCAGACCCAGTACTTC. This codes for CAWSKAGAQTQYF.

This clonotype was counted a few times. J is TRBJ2-5 and V is TRBV5-1, with 7 bases that match TRBD1. Germline-derived CDR1 and CDR2 are SGHRS and YFSETQ. Trimming cost V 3 bases and J 4 bases; bases outside gene matches: 12. The CDR3 length is 16 residues. The CDR3 spells CASSWTPDRVSETQYF. The CDR3 bases are TGCGCCAGCAGCTGGACACCAGACAGGGTATCAGAGACCCAGTACTTC. Full variable domain (rest looked up from reference TRBV5-1 and TRBJ2-5): KAGVTQTPRYLIKTRGQQVTLSCSPISGHRSVSWYQQTPGQGLQFLFEYFSETQRNKGNFPGRFSGRQFSNSRSEMNVSTLELGDSALYLCASSWTPDRVSETQYFGPGTRLLVL.

The rearrangement links TRBV7-2 to TRBJ2-5; D is possibly TRBD1 (6 bases). Germline-derived CDR1 and CDR2 are SGHTA and FQGNSA. The CDR3 has 16 amino acids. V lost 3 bases, J lost 2 bases, and 16 bases lay in between. The chain's CDR3 is CASSFYTGMKQETQYF. CDR3 DNA: TGTGCCAGCAGCTTCTACACAGGGATGAAGCAAGAGACCCAGTACTTC.

This rearrangement joins TRBV19 to TRBJ1-5, with D perhaps matching TRBD1 (5 bases). Trimming stripped 2 bases from V and 5 bases from J, with 16 bases between. The V gene's germline CDR1 is LNHDA and CDR2 SQIVND (reference sequence). The CDR3 contains 16 residues. CDR3: CASSIIGGGGYQPQHF. Here the CDR3 DNA reads TGTGCCAGTAGTATAATCGGTGGTGGGGGGTATCAGCCCCAGCATTTT. Full variable domain (remainder filled in from reference TRBV19 and TRBJ1-5): DGGITQSPKYLFRKEGQNVTLSCEQNLNHDAMYWYRQDPGQGLRLIYYSQIVNDFQKGDIAEGYSVSREKKESFPLTVTSAQKNPTAFYLCASSIIGGGGYQPQHFGDGTRLSIL.

The rearrangement joins TRBV5-4 to TRBJ2-3, with 9 positions matching TRBD2. V was clipped by 2 bases and J by 3 bases; unmatched bases: 7. The CDR3 extends over 16 amino acids. Germline assignment: CDR1 SGHNT and CDR2 YYREEE (reference sequence). CDR3 residues: CASSLAGAGGTDTQYF. CDR3 in DNA: TGTGCCAGCAGCTTAGCGGGAGCGGGAGGAACAGATACGCAGTATTTT. The variable domain in full, with the rest retrieved from reference TRBV5-4 and TRBJ2-3, is ETGVTQSPTHLIKTRGQQVTLRCSSQSGHNTVSWYQQALGQGPQFIFQYYREEENGRGNFPPRFSGLQFPNYSSELNVNALELDDSALYLCASSLAGAGGTDTQYFGPGTRLTVL.

This clonotype was seen repeatedly, ten times or more. The rearrangement links TRBV7-9 to TRBJ2-4; 10 positions agree with TRBD1. The CDR3 loop spans 16 amino acids. CDR1 SEHNR and CDR2 FQNEAQ come from the germline V gene (reference sequence). V was clipped by 5 bases and J by 2 bases; unmatched bases: 6. The CDR3: CASSKLGQGTKNIQYF. The CDR3 bases are TGTGCCAGCAGCAAACTGGGACAGGGGACCAAAAACATTCAGTACTTC.

This clonotype was detected a few times. This chain joins TRBV5-1 and TRBJ1-6; D remains ambiguous. The V gene's germline CDR1 is SGHRS and CDR2 YFSETQ. The CDR3 runs to 14 residues. V was trimmed by 2 bases and J by 11 bases, leaving 14 bases between them. This CDR3 is CASSLVPSSPPLHF. The CDR3 DNA reads as TGCGCCAGCAGCTTAGTACCTTCCAGCCCACCCCTCCACTTT.

In nucleotides, the CDR3 is TGCGCCAGCTCCCTCCCAGTGACCAGCTCCTACGAGCAGTACTTC. It translates to CASSLPVTSSYEQYF. The chain is built from TRBV5-1 and TRBJ2-7; D call uncertain. The CDR3 has 15 residues. Germline V CDR1 and CDR2: SGHRS, YFSETQ. V lost 7 bases to trimming and J lost 0 bases, with 17 bases between them. Based on the CDR3 plus reference TRBV5-1 and TRBJ2-7, the full variable domain is KAGVTQTPRYLIKTRGQQVTLSCSPISGHRSVSWYQQTPGQGLQFLFEYFSETQRNKGNFPGRFSGRQFSNSRSEMNVSTLELGDSALYLCASSLPVTSSYEQYFGPGTRLTVT.

The chain is built from TRBV7-6 and TRBJ2-7, with 7 bases identical to TRBD2. The CDR3 sequence is 17 residues long. After removal of 2 bases from V and 2 bases from J, the junction contained 12 bases not matched to a gene. Germline-derived CDR1 and CDR2 are SGHVS and FNYEAQ. The CDR3 DNA sequence: TGTGCCAGCAGCTTAAGGGAGGGCGGGAAGAACCCCTACGAGCAGTACTTC. Translating gives CASSLREGGKNPYEQYF.

The chain combines TRBV5-1 with TRBJ1-6; no reliable D call. Trimming took off 0 bases at V and 8 bases at J, with 12 bases between the two ends. The germline gives CDR1 SGHRS, CDR2 YFSETQ. The CDR3 contains 15 residues. The CDR3 sequence is CASSLDSGVDSPLHF. Written as DNA, the CDR3 is TGCGCCAGCAGCTTGGACAGCGGGGTTGATTCACCCCTCCACTTT. Looking up the rest from reference TRBV5-1 and TRBJ1-6 gives the full variable domain: KAGVTQTPRYLIKTRGQQVTLSCSPISGHRSVSWYQQTPGQGLQFLFEYFSETQRNKGNFPGRFSGRQFSNSRSEMNVSTLELGDSALYLCASSLDSGVDSPLHFGNGTRLTVT.

The V call is TRBV27, the J call TRBJ2-2; 7 bases agree with TRBD2. J gave up 6 bases and V 2 bases, and 6 bases lay outside the gene matches. Germline V gives CDR1 MNHEY, CDR2 SMNVEV (reference sequence). The CDR3 runs to 15 residues. The CDR3: CASSLVAGVAGELFF. DNA of the CDR3: TGTGCCAGCAGTTTAGTCGCGGGAGTGGCCGGGGAGCTGTTTTTT.

The chain employs TRBV5-1 and TRBJ1-2, with 7 bases aligning to TRBD1. V was clipped by 4 bases and J by 7 bases; unmatched bases: 16. The CDR3 loop spans 16 amino acids. CDR1 and CDR2 from the germline V gene are SGHRS and YFSETQ. The CDR3 loop is CASSTWSATGAVGYTF. CDR3 DNA sequence: TGCGCCAGCAGCACCTGGTCGGCAACAGGGGCGGTTGGCTACACCTTC.